This T cell receptor (beta chain) was sequenced during a study of CD8 T cells in ankylosing spondylitis. General study points: Clones linked to disease, bearing a CD8+ phenotype, were relatively rare in peripheral blood.

J was trimmed by 2 bases and V by 5 bases; bases with no gene match: 10. CDR3 size: 18 residues. The germline CDR1 and CDR2 sequences are SGHAT and FQNNGV. This clonotype was seen more than once but under ten times. Its antigen is as yet unknown. TCRdb analysed the 5' RACE reads with MiXCR anew, one entry per CDR3 protein. The profile shows more than 100,000 distinct CDR3 sequences, 9.5% to 12% of them singletons. The chain carries TRBV11-2 and TRBJ2-6; 9 positions agree with TRBD1. The sample taken for sequencing was blood, either unsorted or a sorted T cell fraction (not recorded which). The source of this sequence is a female donor with ankylosing spondylitis or in good health (not recorded which). CDR3 loop: CASSHRGTGRPGANVLTF. The CDR3 DNA is TGTGCCAGCAGCCATAGAGGGACAGGGAGGCCTGGGGCCAACGTCCTGACTTTC.